Below, 10 T cell receptor beta chains from the same sample are listed, as sequenced in a study of shared clonotypes between healthy human individuals. Some clones are missing from TCRdb's copy, which holds only in-frame ones; the method was immunoSEQ multiplex PCR. The sample comprises about 1.1 million clones, 75% to 80% of which are singletons, and roughly 0.57% rests with the top ten. Input material: memory CD4+ T cells from PBMCs. The subset: CD45RA-negative fraction. The receptors derive from a man between 18 and 29 years old in good health. Some clones in this sample may be carry-over from other donors' samples.

The chain couples TRBV6-7 to TRBJ2-7, with D unresolved. TRBV6-7 is filed as an ORF, its function uncertain. The CDR3 is 13 amino acids. V lost 4 bases to trimming and J lost 7 bases, with 14 bases between them. The CDR3 region has the DNA TGTGCCAGCAGTTGCCAGTCGGCCGGGGAGCAGTACTTC. Protein product: CASSCQSAGEQYF.

This rearrangement joins TRBV4-3 to TRBJ1-1; D remains ambiguous. Germline assignment: CDR1 LGHNA and CDR2 YSLEER. The CDR3 spans 15 residues. V lost 0 bases, J lost 0 bases, and 8 bases lay in between. The DNA for the CDR3 is TGCGCCAGCAGCCAAGATAGGGAGATGAACACTGAAGCTTTCTTT. Its protein is CASSQDREMNTEAFF.

The chain employs TRBV7-8 and TRBJ1-2; unclear D gene. Trimming left V 0 bases short and J 8 bases short, with 16 bases between. Germline-derived CDR1 and CDR2 are SGHVS and FQNEAQ. CDR3 size: 15 residues. The CDR3, as DNA: TGTGCCAGCAGCTTAGCGAGTAGCAGGTCTGGCGGCTACACCTTC. It specifies CASSLASSRSGGYTF. Drawing the rest from reference TRBV7-8 and TRBJ1-2, the complete variable domain is GAGVSQSPRYKVAKRGQDVALRCDPISGHVSLFWYQQALGQGPEFLTYFQNEAQLDKSGLPSDRFFAERPEGSVSTLKIQRTQQEDSAVYLCASSLASSRSGGYTFGSGTRLTVV.

The chain recombines TRBV5-4 with TRBJ2-3; 7 nucleotides agree with TRBD2. CDR3 length: 16 amino acids. V trimming: 1 base; J trimming: 5 bases; junction bases outside the gene matches: 10. Germline assignment: CDR1 SGHNT and CDR2 YYREEE (reference sequence). The CDR3 loop is CASSLSGAGERDTQYF. CDR3 nucleotides: TGTGCCAGCAGCTTGAGTGGTGCGGGAGAGAGAGATACGCAGTATTTT.

The table lists this clone with a few counts. The rearrangement uses TRBV18 and TRBJ1-4; D possibly corresponds to TRBD1 (5 bases). The CDR3 extends over 15 amino acids. The V and J ends lost 5 bases and 0 bases respectively, with 10 bases between them. CDR1 and CDR2 from the germline V gene are KGHSH and LQKENI. Written as DNA, the CDR3 is TGTGCCAGCTCATCCCAGGGTCCAACTAATGAAAAACTGTTTTTT. Translated: CASSSQGPTNEKLFF. The full variable domain, completed using reference TRBV18 and TRBJ1-4, is NAGVMQNPRHLVRRRGQEARLRCSPMKGHSHVYWYRQLPEEGLKFMVYLQKENIIDESGMPKERFSAEFPKEGPSILRIQQVVRGDSAAYFCASSSQGPTNEKLFFGSGTQLSVL.

The V call is TRBV5-4, the J call TRBJ2-3; 14 bases line up with TRBD2. Germline trimming cut 5 bases from V and 4 bases from J; bases unmatched to any gene: 3. CDR1 and CDR2 (germline): SGHNT, YYREEE (reference sequence). The CDR3 is 15 amino acids. CDR3 residues: CASSWGLAGADTQYF. In DNA form, the CDR3 reads TGTGCCAGCAGTTGGGGACTAGCGGGAGCAGATACGCAGTATTTT.

The chain uses TRBV7-9 and TRBJ2-1; D is ambiguous. With 1 base removed from V and 0 bases from J, the gap between germline ends came to 10 bases. The CDR3 has 16 residues. The germline V gene has CDR1 SEHNR and CDR2 FQNEAQ (reference sequence). The CDR3 nucleotides are TGTGCCAGCAGCTTAGGTTGGGCAGTCTCCTACAATGAGCAGTTCTTC. It is translated as CASSLGWAVSYNEQFF. Full variable domain (rest looked up from reference TRBV7-9 and TRBJ2-1): DTGVSQNPRHKITKRGQNVTFRCDPISEHNRLYWYRQTLGQGPEFLTYFQNEAQLEKSRLLSDRFSAERPKGSFSTLEIQRTEQGDSAMYLCASSLGWAVSYNEQFFGPGTRLTVL.

In the case of this clone: Other DNA variants within this sample encode the same CDR3. The chain couples TRBV5-4 to TRBJ1-4, with TRBD1 matching over 8 bases. The CDR3 is made up of 15 amino acids. Germline V gene data show CDR1 as SGHNT and CDR2 as YYREEE (reference sequence). V trimming: 4 bases; J trimming: 8 bases; junction bases outside the gene matches: 10. Here the CDR3 reads CASSLGGQGGEKLFF. CDR3 sequence (DNA): TGTGCCAGCAGCCTAGGAGGACAGGGTGGCGAAAAACTGTTTTTT.

This rearrangement joins TRBV11-3 to TRBJ2-1; possible D gene TRBD2, 5 bases. Germline CDR1 SGHNT, CDR2 YENEEA. Trimming shortened V by 5 bases and J by 8 bases, and 10 bases separated the two germline ends. The CDR3 runs 12 residues. CDR3 sequence reads: CASSPGSDEQFF. CDR3 DNA sequence: TGTGCCAGCAGCCCGGGGAGCGATGAGCAGTTCTTC.

The gene calls are TRBV27 and TRBJ2-1, with D uncertain. This CDR3 spans 11 amino acids. In germline, CDR1 is MNHEY, CDR2 SMNVEV (reference sequence). Trimming pared 1 base from V and 8 bases from J, leaving 3 bases between. CDR3 amino acids: CASSLFHEQFF. DNA of the CDR3: TGTGCCAGCAGTTTATTCCATGAGCAGTTCTTC.